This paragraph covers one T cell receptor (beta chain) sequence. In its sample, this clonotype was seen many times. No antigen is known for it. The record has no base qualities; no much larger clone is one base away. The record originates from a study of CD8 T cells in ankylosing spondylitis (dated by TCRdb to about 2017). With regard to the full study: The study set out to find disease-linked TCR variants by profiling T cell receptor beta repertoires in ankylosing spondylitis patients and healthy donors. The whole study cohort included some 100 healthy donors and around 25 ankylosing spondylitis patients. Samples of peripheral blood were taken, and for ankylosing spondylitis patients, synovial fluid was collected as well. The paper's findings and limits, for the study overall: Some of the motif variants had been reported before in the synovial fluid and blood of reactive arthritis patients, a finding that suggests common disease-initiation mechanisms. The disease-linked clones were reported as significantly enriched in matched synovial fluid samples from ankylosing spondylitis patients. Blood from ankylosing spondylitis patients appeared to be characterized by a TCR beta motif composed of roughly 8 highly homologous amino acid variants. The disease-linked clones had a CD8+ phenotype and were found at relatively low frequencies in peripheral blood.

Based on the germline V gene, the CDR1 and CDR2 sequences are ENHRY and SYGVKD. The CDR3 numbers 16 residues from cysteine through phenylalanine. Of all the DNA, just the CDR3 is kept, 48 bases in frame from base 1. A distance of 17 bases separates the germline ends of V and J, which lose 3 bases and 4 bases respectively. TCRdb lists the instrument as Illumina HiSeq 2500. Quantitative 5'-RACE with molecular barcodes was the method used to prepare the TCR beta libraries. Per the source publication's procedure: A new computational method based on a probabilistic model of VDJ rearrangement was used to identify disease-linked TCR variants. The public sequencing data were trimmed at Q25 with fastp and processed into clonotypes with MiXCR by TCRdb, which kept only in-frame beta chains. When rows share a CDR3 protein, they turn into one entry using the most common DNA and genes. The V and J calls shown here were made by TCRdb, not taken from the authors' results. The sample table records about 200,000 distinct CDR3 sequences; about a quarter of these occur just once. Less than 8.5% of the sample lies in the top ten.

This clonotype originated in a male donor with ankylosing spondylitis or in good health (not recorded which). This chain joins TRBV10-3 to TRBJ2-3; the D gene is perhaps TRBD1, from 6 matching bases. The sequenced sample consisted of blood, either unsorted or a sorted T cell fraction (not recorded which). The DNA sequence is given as TGTGCCATCAGTGACCCCGCATGGGGGACATCAGATACGCAGTATTTT. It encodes CAISDPAWGTSDTQYF.